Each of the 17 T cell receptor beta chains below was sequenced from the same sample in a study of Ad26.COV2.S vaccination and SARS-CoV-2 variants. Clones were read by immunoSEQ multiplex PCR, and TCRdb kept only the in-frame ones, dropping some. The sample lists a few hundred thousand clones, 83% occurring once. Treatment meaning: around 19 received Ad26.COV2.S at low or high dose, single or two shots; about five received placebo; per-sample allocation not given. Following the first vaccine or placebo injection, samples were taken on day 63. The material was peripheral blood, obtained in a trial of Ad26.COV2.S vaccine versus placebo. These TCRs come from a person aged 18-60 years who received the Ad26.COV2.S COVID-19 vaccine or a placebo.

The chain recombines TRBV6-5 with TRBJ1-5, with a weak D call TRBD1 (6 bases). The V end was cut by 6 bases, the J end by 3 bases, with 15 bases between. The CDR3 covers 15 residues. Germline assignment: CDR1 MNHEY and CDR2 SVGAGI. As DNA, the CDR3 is TGTGCCAGCAGGCTAATACAGGGCTTCAATCAGCCCCAGCATTTT. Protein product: CASRLIQGFNQPQHF.

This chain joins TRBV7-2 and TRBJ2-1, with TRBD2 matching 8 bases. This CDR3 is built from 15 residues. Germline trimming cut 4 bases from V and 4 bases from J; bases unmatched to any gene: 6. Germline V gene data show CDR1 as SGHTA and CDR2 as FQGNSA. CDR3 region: CASSSGGDGYNEQFF. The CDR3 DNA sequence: TGTGCCAGCAGCTCCGGGGGGGATGGGTACAATGAGCAGTTCTTC.

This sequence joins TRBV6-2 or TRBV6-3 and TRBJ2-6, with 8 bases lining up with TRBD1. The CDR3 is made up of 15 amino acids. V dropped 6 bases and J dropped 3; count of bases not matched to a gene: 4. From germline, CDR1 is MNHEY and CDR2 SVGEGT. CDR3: CASSRGQVGANVLTF. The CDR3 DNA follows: TGTGCCAGCAGCCGGGGACAGGTTGGGGCCAACGTCCTGACTTTC.

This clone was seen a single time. For the CDR3, the DNA is TGCGCCAGCAGCGCGGACGGTAGCAATCAGCCCCAGCATTTT. This codes for CASSADGSNQPQHF. The chain recombines TRBV5-1 with TRBJ1-5; D gene ambiguous. The V and J ends lost 4 bases and 0 bases respectively, with 8 bases between them. Germline V gene data show CDR1 as SGHRS and CDR2 as YFSETQ. CDR3 length: 14 amino acids.

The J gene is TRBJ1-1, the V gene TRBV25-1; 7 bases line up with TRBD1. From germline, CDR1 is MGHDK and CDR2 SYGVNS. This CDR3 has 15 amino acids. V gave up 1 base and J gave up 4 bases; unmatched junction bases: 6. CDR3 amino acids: CASSECDRAVTEAFF. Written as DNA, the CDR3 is TGTGCCAGCAGTGAATGCGACAGGGCGGTCACTGAAGCTTTCTTT.

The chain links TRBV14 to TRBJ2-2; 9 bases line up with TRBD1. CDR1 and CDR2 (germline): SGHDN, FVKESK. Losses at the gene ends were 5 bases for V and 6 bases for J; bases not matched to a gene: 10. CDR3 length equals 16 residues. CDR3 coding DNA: TGTGCCAGCAGCTCCATACCCGGGACAGGGCCCGGGGAGCTGTTTTTT. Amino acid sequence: CASSSIPGTGPGELFF. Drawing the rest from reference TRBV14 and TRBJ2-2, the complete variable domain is EAGVTQFPSHSVIEKGQTVTLRCDPISGHDNLYWYRRVMGKEIKFLLHFVKESKQDESGMPNNRFLAERTGGTYSTLKVQPAELEDSGVYFCASSSIPGTGPGELFFGEGSRLTVL.

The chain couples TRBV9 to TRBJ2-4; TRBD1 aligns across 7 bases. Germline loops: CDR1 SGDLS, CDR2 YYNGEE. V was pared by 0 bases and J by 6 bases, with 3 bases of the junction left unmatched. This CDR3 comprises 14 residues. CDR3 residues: CASSVAHRGNIQYF. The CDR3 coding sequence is TGTGCCAGCAGCGTAGCCCACAGGGGAAACATTCAGTACTTC.

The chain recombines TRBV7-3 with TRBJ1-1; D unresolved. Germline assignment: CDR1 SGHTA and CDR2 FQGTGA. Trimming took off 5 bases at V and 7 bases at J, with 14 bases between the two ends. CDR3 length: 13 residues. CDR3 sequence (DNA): TGTGCCAGCAGCGTCGGGCTGTCGGGTGAAGCTTTCTTT. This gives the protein CASSVGLSGEAFF.

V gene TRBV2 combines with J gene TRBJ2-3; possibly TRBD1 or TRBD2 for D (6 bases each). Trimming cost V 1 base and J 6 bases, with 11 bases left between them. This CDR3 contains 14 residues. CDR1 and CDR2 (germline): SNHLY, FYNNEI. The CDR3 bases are TGTGCCAGCAGTGAAGGGGGGCTAGCGGATACGCAGTATTTT. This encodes CASSEGGLADTQYF. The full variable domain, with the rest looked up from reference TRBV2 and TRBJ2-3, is EPEVTQTPSHQVTQMGQEVILRCVPISNHLYFYWYRQILGQKVEFLVSFYNNEISEKSEIFDDQFSVERPDGSNFTLKIRSTKLEDSAMYFCASSEGGLADTQYFGPGTRLTVL.

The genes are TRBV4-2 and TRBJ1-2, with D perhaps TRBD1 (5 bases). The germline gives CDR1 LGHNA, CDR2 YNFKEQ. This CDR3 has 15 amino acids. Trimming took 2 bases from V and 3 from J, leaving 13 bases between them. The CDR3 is CASSQPGGGHYGYTF. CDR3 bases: TGTGCCAGCAGCCAACCTGGGGGAGGGCACTATGGCTACACCTTC.

The CDR3 DNA is TGTGCCAGCAGCACGGGACGGGAATACGAGCAGTACTTC. The encoded protein is CASSTGREYEQYF. This chain connects TRBV7-3 to TRBJ2-7, with D tentatively TRBD1 or TRBD2 (5 bases each). Deletions cut 5 bases from V and 4 bases from J, with 12 bases between. The CDR3 sequence is 13 residues long. Germline assignment: CDR1 SGHTA and CDR2 FQGTGA.

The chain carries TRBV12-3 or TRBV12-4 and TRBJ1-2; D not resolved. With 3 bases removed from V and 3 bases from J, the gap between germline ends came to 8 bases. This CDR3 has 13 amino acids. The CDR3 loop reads CASSFSVHYGYTF. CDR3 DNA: TGTGCCAGCAGTTTCTCAGTCCACTATGGCTACACCTTC.

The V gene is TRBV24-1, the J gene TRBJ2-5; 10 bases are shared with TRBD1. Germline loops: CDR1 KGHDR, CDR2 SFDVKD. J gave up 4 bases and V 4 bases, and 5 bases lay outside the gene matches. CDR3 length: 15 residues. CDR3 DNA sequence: TGTGCCACCAGTGACCTGGACAGGGGGGGAGAGACCCAGTACTTC. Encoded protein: CATSDLDRGGETQYF.

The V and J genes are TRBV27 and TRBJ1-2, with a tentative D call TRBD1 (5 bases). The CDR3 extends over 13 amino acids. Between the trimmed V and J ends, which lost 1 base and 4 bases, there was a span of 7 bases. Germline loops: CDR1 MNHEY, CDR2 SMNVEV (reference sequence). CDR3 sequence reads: CASSLYGGYGYTF. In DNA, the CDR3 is TGTGCCAGCAGTTTATATGGGGGCTATGGCTACACCTTC.

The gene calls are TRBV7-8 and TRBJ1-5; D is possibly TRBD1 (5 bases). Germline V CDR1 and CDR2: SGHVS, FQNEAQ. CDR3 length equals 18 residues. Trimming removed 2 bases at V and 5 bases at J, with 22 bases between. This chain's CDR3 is CASSLSPAGSEGDQPQHF. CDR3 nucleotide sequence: TGTGCCAGCAGCTTATCGCCAGCGGGCAGCGAAGGGGATCAGCCCCAGCATTTT.

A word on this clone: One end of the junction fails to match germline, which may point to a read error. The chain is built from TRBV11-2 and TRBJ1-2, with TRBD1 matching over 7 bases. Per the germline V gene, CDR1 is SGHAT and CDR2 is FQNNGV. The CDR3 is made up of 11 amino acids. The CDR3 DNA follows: TGTGCCAGCAGCTCCTTCCCGACAGGGTCCTTC. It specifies CASSSFPTGSF.

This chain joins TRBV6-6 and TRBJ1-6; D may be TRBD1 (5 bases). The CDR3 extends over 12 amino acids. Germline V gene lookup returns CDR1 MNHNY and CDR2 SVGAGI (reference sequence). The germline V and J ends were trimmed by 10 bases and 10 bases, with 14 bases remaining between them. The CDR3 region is CAINRGDSPLHF. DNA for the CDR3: TGTGCCATCAACCGAGGGGACTCACCCCTCCACTTT.